The 15 T cell receptor beta chains listed next were all sequenced from one sample in a study of PD-1 blockade in classical Hodgkin lymphoma (dated by TCRdb to the early 2020s). Library creation used the immunoSEQ multiplex PCR assay. Sourced from immuneACCESS, this table was stored by TCRdb with only in-frame sequences that have V and J called. A share of the clones is absent; for the studies checked, an unresolved V gene accounts for under half, and the remainder has no known explanation. The sample records roughly 32,000 clones, 65% to 90% of which are singletons. Of the sample, 32% falls within the top ten clones. The time point label on this specimen signifies: cycle 1 day 1 (C1D1), immediately before nivolumab initiation. Every trial patient had relapsed after autologous stem cell transplantation, and cohorts A, B and C differed in prior brentuximab vedotin exposure. Sequenced here: peripheral blood mononuclear cells (PBMCs), sampled at baseline. All receptors derive from a human donor with classical Hodgkin lymphoma.

The chain couples TRBV5-1 to TRBJ2-2; D gene ambiguous. The V gene lost 2 bases and the J gene lost 5 bases, with 10 bases spanning the gap. Germline V lookup: CDR1 SGHRS, CDR2 YFSETQ. This CDR3 comprises 14 residues. CDR3 sequence: CASSFIWSTGELFF. CDR3 in DNA: TGCGCCAGCAGCTTCATCTGGAGTACCGGGGAGCTGTTTTTT.

This clone was recorded only once. The chain is built from TRBV6-1 and TRBJ2-7, with D perhaps assigned TRBD1 or TRBD2 (5 bases each). In germline, CDR1 is MNHNS, CDR2 SASEGT. V shed 8 bases and J shed 0 bases, with 14 bases lying between them. The CDR3 extends over 14 amino acids. This CDR3 reads CASGYGTDSYEQYF. The CDR3 bases are TGTGCCAGCGGCTACGGGACCGACTCCTACGAGCAGTACTTC.

This clone was recorded only once. This CDR3 is CAWSVQAGGNQPQHF. The CDR3 DNA reads as TGTGCCTGGAGTGTACAGGCTGGGGGCAATCAGCCCCAGCATTTT. This chain uses TRBV30 with TRBJ1-5, with D perhaps TRBD1 (5 bases). The CDR3 consists of 15 residues. Germline-derived CDR1 and CDR2 are GTSNPN and SVGIG (reference sequence). V gave up 0 bases and J gave up 2 bases, with 11 bases separating them.

The rearrangement uses TRBV2 and TRBJ1-1; the D is unclear. This CDR3 region has 13 residues. Germline V CDR1 and CDR2: SNHLY, FYNNEI. V gave up 10 bases and J gave up 1 base, with 13 bases separating them. The CDR3 here is CATLGRRNTEAFF. Written as DNA, the CDR3 is TGTGCCACCTTGGGCCGTCGGAACACTGAAGCTTTCTTT.

This clone was counted once. The rearrangement uses TRBV11-2 and TRBJ2-1; 13 nucleotides match TRBD2. This CDR3 is built from 17 residues. Germline V CDR1 and CDR2: SGHAT, FQNNGV. Trimming at V came to 5 bases and at J to 4 bases, leaving 8 bases not matched to a gene. CDR3 nucleotides: TGTGCCAGCAGCCCGCGGGTGACTAGCGGGGGGTACAATGAGCAGTTCTTC. This translates into CASSPRVTSGGYNEQFF.

V is TRBV27 and J is TRBJ1-6; tentative D call: TRBD1 (5 bases). V lost 6 bases, J lost 4 bases, and 7 bases lay in between. CDR3 size: 13 residues. CDR1 is MNHEY, CDR2 SMNVEV, per germline (reference sequence). CDR3 coding DNA: TGTGCCAGCAGGGGACTTTATAATTCACCCCTCCACTTT. Amino acid sequence: CASRGLYNSPLHF.

J is TRBJ2-7 and V is TRBV27; the match to TRBD1 covers 9 bases. The V gene end was trimmed by 4 bases and the J gene end by 0 bases; junction bases not matched to a gene: 10. The CDR3 has 17 residues. Germline V gene sequence: CDR1 MNHEY, CDR2 SMNVEV (reference sequence). The CDR3 here is CASSSQGQGPYSYEQYF. As DNA, the CDR3 is TGTGCCAGCAGTTCCCAGGGACAGGGCCCTTACTCCTACGAGCAGTACTTC.

The chain couples TRBV7-2 to TRBJ2-5; a weak D match, TRBD2 (6 bases). This CDR3 region has 14 residues. Germline V gene sequence: CDR1 SGHTA, CDR2 FQGNSA. The V and J ends lost 3 bases and 1 base respectively, with 9 bases between them. Written as DNA, the CDR3 is TGTGCCAGCAGCTTTCAGGGAGGCCAAGAGACCCAGTACTTC. Protein product: CASSFQGGQETQYF. The full variable domain, rest sourced from reference TRBV7-2 and TRBJ2-5, is GAGVSQSPSNKVTEKGKDVELRCDPISGHTALYWYRQSLGQGLEFLIYFQGNSAPDKSGLPSDRFSAERTGGSVSTLTIQRTQQEDSAVYLCASSFQGGQETQYFGPGTRLLVL.

The chain couples TRBV5-1 to TRBJ1-1, with D possibly being TRBD1 (6 bases). V lost 0 bases and J lost 4, with 10 bases in between. The CDR3 is 14 residues long. From germline, CDR1 is SGHRS and CDR2 YFSETQ. In nucleotides, the CDR3 is TGCGCCAGCAGCTTGGTGCAGGGGACCACTGAAGCTTTCTTT. It translates to CASSLVQGTTEAFF.

J is TRBJ2-1 and V is TRBV18, with no clear D. The V end was cut by 4 bases, the J end by 5 bases, with 6 bases between. CDR3 length: 12 residues. Germline CDR1 and CDR2: KGHSH and LQKENI. In DNA, the CDR3 is TGTGCCAGCTCACAACAAGACAATGAGCAGTTCTTC. Translated, it gives CASSQQDNEQFF.

The genes are TRBV5-6 and TRBJ1-6, with a possible D match to TRBD1 (6 bases). Germline lookup yields CDR1 SGHDT and CDR2 YYEEEE. The CDR3 totals 17 residues. V was cut by 5 bases and J by 8 bases, with 23 bases left in between. The CDR3, as DNA: TGTGCCAGCAGTCGATTTTACAGGGAAGGCTCGGATTCACCCCTCCACTTT. Translated: CASSRFYREGSDSPLHF.

The chain employs TRBV18 and TRBJ1-1; a weak D match, TRBD1 (5 bases). The CDR3 spans 15 residues. Germline V lookup: CDR1 KGHSH, CDR2 LQKENI. Trimming took 1 base from V and 0 from J, leaving 9 bases between them. The CDR3 sequence: CASSPRQTMNTEAFF. CDR3 DNA: TGTGCCAGCTCACCACGACAGACCATGAACACTGAAGCTTTCTTT.

The chain uses TRBV28 and TRBJ1-1; D is ambiguous. CDR3 size: 12 residues. The germline CDR1 and CDR2 sequences are MDHEN and SYDVKM. The germline V and J ends were trimmed by 3 bases and 0 bases, with 2 bases remaining between them. The DNA of the CDR3 is TGTGCCAGCAGTTTGATGAACACTGAAGCTTTCTTT. Amino acids: CASSLMNTEAFF.

The chain links TRBV11-2 to TRBJ1-4; a weak D match, TRBD1 (6 bases). The V and J ends lost 1 base and 7 bases respectively, with 19 bases between them. The CDR3 is 17 residues long. Germline V gene data show CDR1 as SGHAT and CDR2 as FQNNGV. DNA for the CDR3: TGTGCCAGCAGCTTAGCCATCGCGGGGGGCGCGAGTGAAAAACTGTTTTTT. This codes for CASSLAIAGGASEKLFF.

This chain connects TRBV9 to TRBJ2-5; a possible D gene is TRBD2 (6 bases). The CDR3 has 16 amino acids. V was cut by 4 bases and J by 0 bases, with 16 bases left in between. CDR1 is SGDLS, CDR2 YYNGEE, per germline. CDR3 DNA: TGTGCCAGCAGCCTCCAGGGTCGGGGGTACCAAGAGACCCAGTACTTC. Protein: CASSLQGRGYQETQYF.